The subject of this entry is one T cell receptor beta chain. Given a much more abundant clone one base away, this may be a read error. Likely a read error: the CDR3 ends without its conserved phenylalanine or tryptophan. TCRdb re-called the RT-PCR reads through MiXCR, storing one row per CDR3 protein. This table holds almost 700,000 distinct CDR3 sequences, 14% found once. CDR3 length: 15 amino acids. Losses at the gene ends were 6 bases for V and 0 bases for J; bases not matched to a gene: 5. Material: memory CD4+ T cells from blood. V and J are TRBV12-3 or TRBV12-4 and TRBJ1-5; 7 bases line up with TRBD1. This receptor was obtained from a female donor in good health, serving as a healthy control. In DNA, the CDR3 is TGTGCCAGCAGCCGGGACAGCCATAGCAATCAGCCCCAGCATATT. Its translation is CASSRDSHSNQPQHI.